This TCR beta chain was recovered during a study of human T cells and chemical hapten exposure. Deletions cut 0 bases from V and 0 bases from J, with 9 bases between. The length of the CDR3 is 15 residues. Germline values: CDR1 DFQATT, CDR2 SNEGSKA (reference sequence). TCRdb recomputed calls from the RACE reads with MiXCR, one row per CDR3 protein. The sample includes approximately 100,000 distinct CDR3 sequences, 8% to 10% of them seen just once. This clonotype was seen at least ten times. Specified time point: pre-sensitization, week 0. Treatment denoted: therapeutic diphenylcyclopropenone sensitization with weekly scalp DPC.

The sequenced sample was whole blood, obtained in connection with sensitization to the hapten diphenylcyclopropenone (DPC). The chain is built from TRBV20-1 and TRBJ1-5, with D hard to call. This TCR came from a woman in her forties with alopecia areata. Some clones in this sample may be carry-over from other donors' samples. This CDR3 reads CSARDPRYSNQPQHF. CDR3 nucleotide sequence: TGCAGTGCTAGAGATCCCCGGTATAGCAATCAGCCCCAGCATTTT.